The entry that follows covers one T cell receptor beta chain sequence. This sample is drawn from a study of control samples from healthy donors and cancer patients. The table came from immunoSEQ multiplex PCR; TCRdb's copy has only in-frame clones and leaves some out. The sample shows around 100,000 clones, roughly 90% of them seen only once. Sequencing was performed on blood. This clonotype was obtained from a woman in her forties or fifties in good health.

The CDR3 nucleotides read TGTGCCACCAGCACCGGGGGCTCTGGGGCCAACGTCCTGACTTTC. Protein: CATSTGGSGANVLTF. The chain links TRBV15 to TRBJ2-6; weak D call: TRBD2 (6 bases). The germline gives CDR1 LNHNV, CDR2 YYDKDF (reference sequence). The CDR3 is 15 residues long. Deletions cut 4 bases from V and 0 bases from J, with 7 bases between.